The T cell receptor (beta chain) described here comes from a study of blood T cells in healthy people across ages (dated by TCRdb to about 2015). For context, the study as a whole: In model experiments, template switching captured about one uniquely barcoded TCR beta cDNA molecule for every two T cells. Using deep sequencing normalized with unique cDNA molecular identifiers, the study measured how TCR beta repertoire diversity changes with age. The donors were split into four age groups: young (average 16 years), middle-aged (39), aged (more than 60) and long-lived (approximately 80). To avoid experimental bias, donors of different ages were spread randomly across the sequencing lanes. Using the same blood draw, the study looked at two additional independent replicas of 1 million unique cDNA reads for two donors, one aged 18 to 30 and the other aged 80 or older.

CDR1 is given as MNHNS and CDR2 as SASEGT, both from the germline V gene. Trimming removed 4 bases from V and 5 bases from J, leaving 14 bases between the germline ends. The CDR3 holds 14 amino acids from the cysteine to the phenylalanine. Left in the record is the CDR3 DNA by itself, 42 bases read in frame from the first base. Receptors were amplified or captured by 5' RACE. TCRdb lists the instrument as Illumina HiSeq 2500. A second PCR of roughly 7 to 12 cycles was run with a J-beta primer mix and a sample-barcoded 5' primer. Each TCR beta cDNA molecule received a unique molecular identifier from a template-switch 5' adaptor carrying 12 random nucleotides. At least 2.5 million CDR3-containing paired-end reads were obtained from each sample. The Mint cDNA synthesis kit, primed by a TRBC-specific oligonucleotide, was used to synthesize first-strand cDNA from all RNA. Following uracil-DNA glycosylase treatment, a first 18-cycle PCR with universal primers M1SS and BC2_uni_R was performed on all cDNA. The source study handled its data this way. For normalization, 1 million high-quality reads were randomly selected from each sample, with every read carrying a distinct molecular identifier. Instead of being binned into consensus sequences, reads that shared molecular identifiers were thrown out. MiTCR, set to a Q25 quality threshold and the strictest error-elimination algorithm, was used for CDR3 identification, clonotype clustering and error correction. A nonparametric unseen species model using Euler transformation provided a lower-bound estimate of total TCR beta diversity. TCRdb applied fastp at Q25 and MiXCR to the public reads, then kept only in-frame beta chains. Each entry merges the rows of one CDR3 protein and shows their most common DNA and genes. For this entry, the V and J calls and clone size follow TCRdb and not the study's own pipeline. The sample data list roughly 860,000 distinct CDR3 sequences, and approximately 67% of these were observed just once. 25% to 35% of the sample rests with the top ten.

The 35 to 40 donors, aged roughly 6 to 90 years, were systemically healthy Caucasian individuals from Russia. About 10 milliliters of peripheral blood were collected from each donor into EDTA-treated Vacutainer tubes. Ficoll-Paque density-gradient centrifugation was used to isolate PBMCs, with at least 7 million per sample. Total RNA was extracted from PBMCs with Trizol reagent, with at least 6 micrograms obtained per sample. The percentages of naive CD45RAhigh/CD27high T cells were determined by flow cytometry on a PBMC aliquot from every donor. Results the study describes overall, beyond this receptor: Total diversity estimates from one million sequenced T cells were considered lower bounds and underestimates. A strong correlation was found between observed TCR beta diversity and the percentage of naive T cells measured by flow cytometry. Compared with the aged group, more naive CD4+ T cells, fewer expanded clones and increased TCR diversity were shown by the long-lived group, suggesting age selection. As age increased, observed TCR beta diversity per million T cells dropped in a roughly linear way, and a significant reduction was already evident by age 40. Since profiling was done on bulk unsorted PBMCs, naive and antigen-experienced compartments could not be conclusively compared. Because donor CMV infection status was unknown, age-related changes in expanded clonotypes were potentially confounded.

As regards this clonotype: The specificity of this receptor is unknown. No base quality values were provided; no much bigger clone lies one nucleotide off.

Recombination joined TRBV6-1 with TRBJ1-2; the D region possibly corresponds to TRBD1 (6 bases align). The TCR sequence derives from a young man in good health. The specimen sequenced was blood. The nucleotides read TGTGCCAGCAGTGGAGGACAGCCCCAATATGGCTACACCTTC. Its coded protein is CASSGGQPQYGYTF.